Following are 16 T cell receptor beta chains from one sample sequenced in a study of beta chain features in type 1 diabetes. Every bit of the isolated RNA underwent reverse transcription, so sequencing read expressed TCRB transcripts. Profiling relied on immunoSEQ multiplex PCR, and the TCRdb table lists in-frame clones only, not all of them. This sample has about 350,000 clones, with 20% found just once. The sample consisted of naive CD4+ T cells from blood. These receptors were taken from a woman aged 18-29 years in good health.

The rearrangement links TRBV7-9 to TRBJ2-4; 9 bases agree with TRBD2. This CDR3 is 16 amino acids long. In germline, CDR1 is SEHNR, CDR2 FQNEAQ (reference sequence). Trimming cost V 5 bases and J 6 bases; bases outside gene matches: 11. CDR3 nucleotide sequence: TGTGCCAGCAGCACCTTAGCGGGAGTTAGCGGAAACATTCAGTACTTC. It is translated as CASSTLAGVSGNIQYF. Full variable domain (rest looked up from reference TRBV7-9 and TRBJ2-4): DTGVSQNPRHKITKRGQNVTFRCDPISEHNRLYWYRQTLGQGPEFLTYFQNEAQLEKSRLLSDRFSAERPKGSFSTLEIQRTEQGDSAMYLCASSTLAGVSGNIQYFGAGTRLSVL.

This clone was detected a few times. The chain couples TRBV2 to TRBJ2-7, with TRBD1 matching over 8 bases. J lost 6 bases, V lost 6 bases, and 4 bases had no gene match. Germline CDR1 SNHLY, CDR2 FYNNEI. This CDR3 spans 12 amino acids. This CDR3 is CASSLQGGEQYF. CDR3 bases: TGTGCCAGCAGCTTACAGGGGGGCGAGCAGTACTTC.

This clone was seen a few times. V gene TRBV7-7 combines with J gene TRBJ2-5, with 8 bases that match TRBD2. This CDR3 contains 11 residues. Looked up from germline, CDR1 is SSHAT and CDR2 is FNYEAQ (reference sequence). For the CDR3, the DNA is TGTGCTACGGGAGGGATCGAGACCCAGTACTTC. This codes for CATGGIETQYF.

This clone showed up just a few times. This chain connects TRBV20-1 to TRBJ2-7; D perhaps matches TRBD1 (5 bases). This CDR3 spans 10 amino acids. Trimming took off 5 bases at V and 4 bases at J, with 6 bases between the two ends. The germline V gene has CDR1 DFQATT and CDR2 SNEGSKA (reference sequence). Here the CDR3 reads CSAGAYEQYF. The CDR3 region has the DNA TGCAGTGCTGGGGCTTACGAGCAGTACTTC.

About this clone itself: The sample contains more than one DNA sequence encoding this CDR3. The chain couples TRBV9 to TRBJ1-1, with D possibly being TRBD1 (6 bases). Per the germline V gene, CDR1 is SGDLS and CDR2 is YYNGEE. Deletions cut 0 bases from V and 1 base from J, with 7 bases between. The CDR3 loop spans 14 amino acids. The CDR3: CASSVEGGNTEAFF. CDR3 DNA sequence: TGTGCCAGCAGCGTAGAAGGGGGGAACACTGAAGCTTTCTTT.

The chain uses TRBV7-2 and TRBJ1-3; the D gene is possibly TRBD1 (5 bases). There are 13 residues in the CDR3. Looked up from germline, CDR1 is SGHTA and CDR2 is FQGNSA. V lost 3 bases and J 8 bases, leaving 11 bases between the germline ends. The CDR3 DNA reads TGTGCCAGCAGCTTTGGCAGGGTTGACACCATATATTTT. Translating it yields CASSFGRVDTIYF.

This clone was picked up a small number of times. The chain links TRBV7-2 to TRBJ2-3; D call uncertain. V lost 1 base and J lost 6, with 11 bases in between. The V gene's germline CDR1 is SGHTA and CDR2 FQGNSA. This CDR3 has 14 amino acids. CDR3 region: CASSLGLGSDTQYF. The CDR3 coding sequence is TGTGCCAGCAGCTTAGGCCTCGGGTCGGATACGCAGTATTTT.

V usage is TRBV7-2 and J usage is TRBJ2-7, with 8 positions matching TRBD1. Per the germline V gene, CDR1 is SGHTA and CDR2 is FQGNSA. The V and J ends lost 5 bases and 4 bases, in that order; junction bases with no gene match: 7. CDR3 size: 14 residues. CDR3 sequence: CASSPDRGLYEQYF. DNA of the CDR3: TGTGCCAGCAGCCCTGACAGGGGACTTTACGAGCAGTACTTC.

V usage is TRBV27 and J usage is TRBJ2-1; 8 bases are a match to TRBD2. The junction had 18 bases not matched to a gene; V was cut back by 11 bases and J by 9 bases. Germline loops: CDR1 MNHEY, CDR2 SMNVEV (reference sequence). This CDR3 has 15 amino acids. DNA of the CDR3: TGTGCCTCCACACGGGGATTCGGGGGGGCGACTGAGCAGTTCTTC. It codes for CASTRGFGGATEQFF.

CDR3 residues: CASSPRGGPPKIEAFF. CDR3 sequence (DNA): TGCGCCAGCAGCCCGCGGGGGGGCCCTCCTAAGATTGAAGCTTTCTTT. This sequence joins TRBV4-1 and TRBJ1-1; weak D call: TRBD1 (6 bases). V lost 4 bases and J 7 bases, leaving 22 bases between the germline ends. This CDR3 contains 16 residues. The germline gives CDR1 MGHRA, CDR2 YSYEKL.

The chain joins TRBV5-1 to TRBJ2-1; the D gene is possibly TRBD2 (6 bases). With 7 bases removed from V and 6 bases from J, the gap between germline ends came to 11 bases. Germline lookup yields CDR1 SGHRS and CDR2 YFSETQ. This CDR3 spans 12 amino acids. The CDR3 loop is CASAGTTNEQFF. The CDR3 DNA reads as TGCGCCAGCGCGGGGACCACCAATGAGCAGTTCTTC.

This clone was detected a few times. CDR3: CATSRAGRPSTDTQYF. The CDR3 DNA follows: TGTGCCACCAGCAGGGCCGGGAGGCCAAGCACAGATACGCAGTATTTT. This chain uses TRBV15 with TRBJ2-3; TRBD2 aligns across 7 bases. CDR1 is LNHNV, CDR2 YYDKDF, per germline (reference sequence). After removal of 3 bases from V and 0 bases from J, the junction contained 6 bases not matched to a gene. The CDR3 contains 16 residues.

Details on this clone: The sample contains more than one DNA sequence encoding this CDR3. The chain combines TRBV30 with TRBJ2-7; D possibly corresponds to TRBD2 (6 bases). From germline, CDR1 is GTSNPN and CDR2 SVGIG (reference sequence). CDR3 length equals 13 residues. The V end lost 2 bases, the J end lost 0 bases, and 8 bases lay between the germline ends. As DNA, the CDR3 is TGTGCCTGGAGTCGGGGGACCTCCTACGAGCAGTACTTC. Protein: CAWSRGTSYEQYF.

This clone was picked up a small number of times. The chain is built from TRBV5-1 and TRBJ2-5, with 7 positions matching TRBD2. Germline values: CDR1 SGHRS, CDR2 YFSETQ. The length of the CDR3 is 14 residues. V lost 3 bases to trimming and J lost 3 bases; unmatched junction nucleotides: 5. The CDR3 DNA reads TGCGCCAGCAGCTCAGGAAGCGGGGAAGAGACCCAGTACTTC. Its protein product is CASSSGSGEETQYF. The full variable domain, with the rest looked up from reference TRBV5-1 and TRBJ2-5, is KAGVTQTPRYLIKTRGQQVTLSCSPISGHRSVSWYQQTPGQGLQFLFEYFSETQRNKGNFPGRFSGRQFSNSRSEMNVSTLELGDSALYLCASSSGSGEETQYFGPGTRLLVL.

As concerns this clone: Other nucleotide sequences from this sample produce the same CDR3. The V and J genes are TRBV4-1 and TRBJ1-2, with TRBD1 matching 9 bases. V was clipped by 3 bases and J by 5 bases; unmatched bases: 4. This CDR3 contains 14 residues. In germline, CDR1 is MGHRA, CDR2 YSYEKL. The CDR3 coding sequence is TGCGCCAGCAGCCAGCCGGGACAGGGATATGGCTACACCTTC. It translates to CASSQPGQGYGYTF.

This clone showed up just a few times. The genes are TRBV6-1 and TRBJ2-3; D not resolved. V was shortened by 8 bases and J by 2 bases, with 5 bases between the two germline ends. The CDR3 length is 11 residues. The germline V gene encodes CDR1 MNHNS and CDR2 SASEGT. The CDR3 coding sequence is TGTGCCAGCGGGCCCACAGATACGCAGTATTTT. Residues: CASGPTDTQYF.